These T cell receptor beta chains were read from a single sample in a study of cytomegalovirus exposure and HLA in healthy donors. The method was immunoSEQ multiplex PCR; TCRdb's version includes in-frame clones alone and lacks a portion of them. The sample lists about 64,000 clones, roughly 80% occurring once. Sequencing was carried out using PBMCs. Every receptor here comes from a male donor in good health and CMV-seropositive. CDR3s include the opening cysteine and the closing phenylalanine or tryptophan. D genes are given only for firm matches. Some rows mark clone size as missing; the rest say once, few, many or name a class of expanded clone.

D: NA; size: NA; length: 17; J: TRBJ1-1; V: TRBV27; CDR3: CASSLVPPGDVSTEAFF; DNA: TGTGCCAGCAGTTTAGTCCCGCCAGGCGACGTTAGCACTGAAGCTTTCTTT
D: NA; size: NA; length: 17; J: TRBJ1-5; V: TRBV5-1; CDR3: CASSLGTAGPSNQPQHF; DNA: TGCGCCAGCAGTCTAGGTACTGCGGGGCCTAGCAATCAGCCCCAGCATTTT
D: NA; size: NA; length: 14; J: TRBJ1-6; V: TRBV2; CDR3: CASSDQGRVSPLHF; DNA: TGTGCCAGCAGTGACCAGGGGCGAGTCTCACCCCTCCACTTT
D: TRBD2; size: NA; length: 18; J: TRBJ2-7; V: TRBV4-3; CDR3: CASSQGFSGGAIIYEQYF; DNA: TGCGCCAGCAGCCAAGGCTTTAGCGGGGGGGCCATAATCTACGAGCAGTACTTC
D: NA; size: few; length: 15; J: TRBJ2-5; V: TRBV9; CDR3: CASSGGWGPQETQYF; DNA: TGTGCCAGCAGCGGAGGGTGGGGGCCGCAAGAGACCCAGTACTTC
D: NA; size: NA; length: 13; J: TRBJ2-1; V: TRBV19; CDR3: CASSMYGYNEQFF; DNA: TGTGCCAGTAGTATGTACGGCTACAATGAGCAGTTCTTC
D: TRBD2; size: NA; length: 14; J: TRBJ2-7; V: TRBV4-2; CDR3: CASSPRGERYEQYF; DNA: TGTGCCAGCAGCCCCCGGGGGGAACGGTACGAGCAGTACTTC
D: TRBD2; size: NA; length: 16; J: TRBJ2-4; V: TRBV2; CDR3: CASSERSSGARNIQYF; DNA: TGTGCCAGCAGTGAAAGGTCTAGCGGGGCGAGAAACATTCAGTACTTC
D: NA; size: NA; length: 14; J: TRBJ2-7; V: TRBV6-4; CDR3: CASSVLWESYEQYF; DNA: TGTGCCAGCAGTGTACTATGGGAGTCCTACGAGCAGTACTTC
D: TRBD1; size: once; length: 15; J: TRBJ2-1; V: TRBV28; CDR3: CASSSPGQGYNEQFF; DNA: TGTGCCAGCAGCAGTCCGGGACAGGGTTACAATGAGCAGTTCTTC
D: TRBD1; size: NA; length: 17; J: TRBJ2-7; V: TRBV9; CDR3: CASSTGQGALFSYEQYF; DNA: TGTGCCAGCAGCACGGGACAGGGGGCCCTTTTCAGCTACGAGCAGTACTTC
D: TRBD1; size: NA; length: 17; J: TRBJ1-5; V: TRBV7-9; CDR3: CASSLSLGTAPNQPQHF; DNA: TGTGCCAGCAGCCTTAGTTTAGGGACAGCGCCCAATCAGCCCCAGCATTTT
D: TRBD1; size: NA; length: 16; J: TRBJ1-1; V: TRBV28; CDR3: CASSLVGQGASTEAFF; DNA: TGTGCCAGCAGTTTGGTGGGACAGGGGGCTTCCACTGAAGCTTTCTTT
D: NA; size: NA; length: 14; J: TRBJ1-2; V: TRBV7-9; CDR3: CASSPSGGIDGYTF; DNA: TGTGCCAGCAGCCCCTCGGGTGGAATAGATGGCTACACCTTC
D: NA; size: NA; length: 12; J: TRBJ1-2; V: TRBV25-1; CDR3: CASSYGGSGYTF; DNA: TGTGCCAGCAGCTACGGCGGGTCGGGCTACACCTTC
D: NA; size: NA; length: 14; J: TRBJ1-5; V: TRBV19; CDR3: CASEGLISNQPQHF; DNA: TGTGCCAGTGAGGGACTGATTAGCAATCAGCCCCAGCATTTT
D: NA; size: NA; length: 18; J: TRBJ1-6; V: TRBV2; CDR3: CASSEGFRGRLIGSPLHF; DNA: TGTGCCAGCAGTGAAGGATTCAGGGGCCGCCTAATCGGTTCACCCCTCCACTTT
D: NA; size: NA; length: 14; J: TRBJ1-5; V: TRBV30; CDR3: CACSPGRTYQPQHF; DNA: TGTGCCTGTTCTCCCGGCAGGACTTATCAGCCCCAGCATTTT
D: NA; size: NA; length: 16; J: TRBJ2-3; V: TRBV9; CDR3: CASSDPRGGDTDTQYF; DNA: TGTGCCAGCAGCGATCCCCGAGGGGGAGATACAGATACGCAGTATTTT
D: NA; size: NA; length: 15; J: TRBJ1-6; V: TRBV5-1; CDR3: CASYADYSYNSPLHF; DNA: TGCGCCAGCTATGCGGACTACTCCTATAATTCACCCCTCCACTTT
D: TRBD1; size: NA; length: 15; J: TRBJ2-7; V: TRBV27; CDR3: CASRGGQGKTYEQYF; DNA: TGTGCCAGCAGGGGGGGACAGGGGAAAACCTACGAGCAGTACTTC
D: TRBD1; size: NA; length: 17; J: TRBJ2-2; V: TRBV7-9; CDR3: CASSLAFGTGVTGELFF; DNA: TGTGCCAGCAGCTTAGCGTTTGGGACAGGGGTGACCGGGGAGCTGTTTTTT
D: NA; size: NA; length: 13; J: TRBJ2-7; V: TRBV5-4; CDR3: CASSFVETYEQYF; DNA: TGTGCCAGCAGCTTCGTCGAGACCTACGAGCAGTACTTC
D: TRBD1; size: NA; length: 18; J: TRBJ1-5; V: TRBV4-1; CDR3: CASSQAYRQGNSNQPQHF; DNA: TGCGCCAGCAGCCAAGCGTACCGACAGGGCAATAGCAATCAGCCCCAGCATTTT
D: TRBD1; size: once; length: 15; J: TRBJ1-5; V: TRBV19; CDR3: CASSIYRGGNQPQHF; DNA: TGTGCCAGTAGTATCTACAGGGGCGGCAATCAGCCCCAGCATTTT
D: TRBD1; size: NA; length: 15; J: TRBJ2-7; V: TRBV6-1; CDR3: CASSGPGQGSYEQYF; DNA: TGTGCCAGCAGTGGACCGGGACAGGGCTCCTACGAGCAGTACTTC
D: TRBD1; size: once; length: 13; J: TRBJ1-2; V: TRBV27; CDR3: CASSQDRDYGYTF; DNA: TGTGCCAGCAGTCAGGACAGGGATTATGGCTACACCTTC
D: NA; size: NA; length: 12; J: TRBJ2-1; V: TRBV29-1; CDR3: CSVEMSGDEQFF; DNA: TGCAGCGTTGAAATGTCGGGGGATGAGCAGTTCTTC
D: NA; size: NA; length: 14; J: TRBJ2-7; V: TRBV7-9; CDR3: CASSRSSDSYEQYF; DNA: TGTGCCAGCAGCCGCTCAAGTGACAGCTACGAGCAGTACTTC
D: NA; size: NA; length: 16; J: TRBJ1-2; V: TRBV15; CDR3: CATSRHFTAGVYGYTF; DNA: TGTGCCACCAGCAGACACTTCACCGCAGGGGTCTATGGCTACACCTTC
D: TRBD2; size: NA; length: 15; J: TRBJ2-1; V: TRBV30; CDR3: CAWSVMGGAYNEQFF; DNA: TGTGCCTGGAGTGTAATGGGGGGGGCCTACAATGAGCAGTTCTTC
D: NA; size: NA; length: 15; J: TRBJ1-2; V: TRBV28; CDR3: CASSPVAAHRDGYTF; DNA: TGTGCCAGCAGTCCTGTTGCTGCCCACAGGGATGGCTACACCTTC
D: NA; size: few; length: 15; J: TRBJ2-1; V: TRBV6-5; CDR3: CASSYSIGRLHEQFF; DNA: TGTGCCAGCAGTTACTCGATCGGCAGGCTCCATGAGCAGTTCTTC
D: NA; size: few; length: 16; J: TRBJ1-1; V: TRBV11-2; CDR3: CASSLDWAGSNTEAFF; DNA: TGTGCCAGCAGCTTAGATTGGGCAGGGTCAAACACTGAAGCTTTCTTT
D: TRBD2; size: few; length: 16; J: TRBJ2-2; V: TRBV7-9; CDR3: CASSTSGEANTGELFF; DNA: TGTGCCAGCAGCACCAGCGGGGAAGCGAACACCGGGGAGCTGTTTTTT
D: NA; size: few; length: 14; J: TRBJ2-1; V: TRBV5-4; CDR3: CASSSPDSYNEQFF; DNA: TGTGCCAGCAGTTCCCCGGACAGCTACAATGAGCAGTTCTTC
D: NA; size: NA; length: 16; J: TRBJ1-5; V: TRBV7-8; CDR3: CASSLLSARSNQPQHF; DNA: TGTGCCAGCAGCTTATTATCGGCCAGGAGCAATCAGCCCCAGCATTTT
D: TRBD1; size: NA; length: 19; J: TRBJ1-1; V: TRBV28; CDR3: CASSPPGLTGGSGRTEAFF; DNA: TGTGCCAGCAGTCCCCCGGGGTTGACAGGGGGCAGTGGAAGGACTGAAGCTTTCTTT
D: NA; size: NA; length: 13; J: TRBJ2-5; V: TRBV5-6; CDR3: CASSLRGLETQYF; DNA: TGTGCCAGCAGCTTGAGAGGATTGGAGACCCAGTACTTC
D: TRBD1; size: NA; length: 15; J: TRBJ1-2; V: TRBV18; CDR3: CASSPRTGGDYGYTF; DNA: TGTGCCAGCTCACCTAGGACAGGGGGAGACTATGGCTACACCTTC
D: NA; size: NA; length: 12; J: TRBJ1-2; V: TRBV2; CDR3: CASRDISYGYTF; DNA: TGTGCCAGCCGGGACATCAGCTATGGCTACACCTTC
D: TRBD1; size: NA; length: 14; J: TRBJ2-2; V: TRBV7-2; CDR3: CASSTGQITGELFF; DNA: TGTGCCAGCAGCACGGGACAGATTACCGGGGAGCTGTTTTTT
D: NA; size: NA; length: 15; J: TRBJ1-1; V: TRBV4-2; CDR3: CASSQVGAMNTEAFF; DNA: TGTGCCAGCAGCCAAGTTGGGGCAATGAACACTGAAGCTTTCTTT
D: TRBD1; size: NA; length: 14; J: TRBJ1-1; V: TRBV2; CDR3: CASSEAQGVTEAFF; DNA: TGTGCCAGCAGTGAAGCACAGGGGGTCACTGAAGCTTTCTTT
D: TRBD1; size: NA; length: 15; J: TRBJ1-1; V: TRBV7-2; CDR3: CASSWTGGLDTEAFF; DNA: TGTGCCAGCAGCTGGACAGGGGGCTTGGACACTGAAGCTTTCTTT
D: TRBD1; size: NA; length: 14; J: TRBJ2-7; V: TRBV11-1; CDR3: CASSLNQGANEQYF; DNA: TGTGCCAGCAGCTTAAATCAGGGGGCCAACGAGCAGTACTTC
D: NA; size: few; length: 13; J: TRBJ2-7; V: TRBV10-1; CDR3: CASSRGLSYEQYF; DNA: TGCGCCAGCAGCCGAGGACTTTCCTACGAGCAGTACTTC
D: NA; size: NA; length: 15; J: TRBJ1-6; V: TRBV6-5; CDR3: CASSYSGRYNSPLHF; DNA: TGTGCCAGCAGTTACTCGGGCAGATATAATTCACCCCTCCACTTT
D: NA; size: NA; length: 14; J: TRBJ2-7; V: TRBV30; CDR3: CAWSVWGRKYEQYF; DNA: TGTGCCTGGAGTGTCTGGGGGCGCAAATACGAGCAGTACTTC
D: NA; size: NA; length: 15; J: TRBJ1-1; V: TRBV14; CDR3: CASSQDQGVNTEAFF; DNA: TGTGCCAGCAGCCAAGATCAAGGGGTCAACACTGAAGCTTTCTTT
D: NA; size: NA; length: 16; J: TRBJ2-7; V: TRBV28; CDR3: CASSPDWTGLTYEQYF; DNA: TGTGCCAGCAGTCCGGACTGGACTGGGCTAACCTACGAGCAGTACTTC
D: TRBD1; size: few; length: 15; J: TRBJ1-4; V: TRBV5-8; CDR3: CASSLSGTGDEKLFF; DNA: TGTGCCAGCAGCTTGTCTGGGACAGGGGACGAAAAACTGTTTTTT
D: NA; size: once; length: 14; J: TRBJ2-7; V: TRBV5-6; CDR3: CASSLYGDSYEQYF; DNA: TGTGCCAGCAGCTTGTACGGTGATAGCTACGAGCAGTACTTC
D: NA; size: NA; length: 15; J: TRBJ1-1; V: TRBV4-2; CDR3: CASSQERTVGTEAFF; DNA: TGTGCCAGCAGCCAAGAAAGGACAGTAGGTACTGAAGCTTTCTTT
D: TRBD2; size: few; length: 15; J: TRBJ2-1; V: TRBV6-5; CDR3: CASSSGLAGYNEQFF; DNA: TGTGCCAGCAGTTCAGGACTAGCGGGTTACAATGAGCAGTTCTTC
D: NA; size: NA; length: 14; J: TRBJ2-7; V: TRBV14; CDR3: CASSPNLRGNEQYF; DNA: TGTGCCAGCAGCCCCAACCTGCGGGGAAACGAGCAGTACTTC
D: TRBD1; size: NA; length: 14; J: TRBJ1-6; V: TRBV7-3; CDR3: CASSPGQGRSPLHF; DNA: TGTGCCAGCAGCCCCGGACAGGGTCGTTCACCCCTCCACTTT